One sample yielded the 31 T cell receptor beta chains listed below, sequenced in a study of T cells and Merkel cell carcinoma outcomes. Some clones are missing from TCRdb's copy, which holds only in-frame ones; the method was immunoSEQ multiplex PCR. The sample has about 19,000 clones, roughly 82% seen once; the top ten hold 3.1%. Sequencing input: tumor tissue from Merkel cell carcinoma. The receptors shown here come from a human donor with Merkel cell carcinoma.

This rearrangement joins TRBV2 to TRBJ2-1; D is undetermined. Trimming took 2 bases from V and 4 from J, leaving 3 bases between them. CDR1 is SNHLY, CDR2 FYNNEI, per germline. The CDR3 runs 12 residues. In nucleotides, the CDR3 is TGTGCCAGCAGTGAATATTACAATGAGCAGTTCTTC. It encodes CASSEYYNEQFF.

The rearrangement links TRBV4-2 to TRBJ1-2; the D gene is possibly TRBD1 (6 bases). Germline V gene sequence: CDR1 LGHNA, CDR2 YNFKEQ. This CDR3 region has 15 residues. The ends were cut back, 0 bases at V and 3 bases at J, with 11 bases in the middle. The CDR3: CASSQDGGDYYGYTF. The DNA of the CDR3 is TGTGCCAGCAGCCAAGATGGGGGCGATTACTATGGCTACACCTTC.

The V call is TRBV6-5, the J call TRBJ2-7, with 9 bases lining up with TRBD2. V dropped 2 bases and J dropped 3; count of bases not matched to a gene: 8. CDR3 length: 16 residues. In germline, CDR1 is MNHEY, CDR2 SVGAGI. CDR3 DNA: TGTGCCAGCAGTTACAGGTCTAGCGGGGCTTTCTACGAGCAGTACTTC. Its translation is CASSYRSSGAFYEQYF.

The chain couples TRBV2 to TRBJ2-7; D is ambiguous. Trimming pared 1 base from V and 6 bases from J, leaving 1 base between. Germline lookup yields CDR1 SNHLY and CDR2 FYNNEI. The CDR3 totals 10 residues. DNA of the CDR3: TGTGCCAGCAGTGAAGGCGAGCAGTACTTC. This sequence encodes CASSEGEQYF.

The V call is TRBV18, the J call TRBJ2-7, with D perhaps TRBD2 (6 bases). The CDR3 sequence is 11 residues long. CDR1 is KGHSH and CDR2 is LQKENI in the germline V gene. V lost 4 bases and J lost 7, with 8 bases in between. In DNA, the CDR3 is TGTGCCAGCTCACTCGGGGGAGAGCAGTACTTC. Amino acid sequence: CASSLGGEQYF. Drawing the rest from reference TRBV18 and TRBJ2-7, the complete variable domain is NAGVMQNPRHLVRRRGQEARLRCSPMKGHSHVYWYRQLPEEGLKFMVYLQKENIIDESGMPKERFSAEFPKEGPSILRIQQVVRGDSAAYFCASSLGGEQYFGPGTRLTVT.

The chain recombines TRBV7-9 with TRBJ2-2; D is perhaps TRBD2 (6 bases). Trimming left V 1 base short and J 5 bases short, with 8 bases between. The CDR3 is made up of 14 amino acids. The germline gives CDR1 SEHNR, CDR2 FQNEAQ (reference sequence). Here the CDR3 DNA reads TGTGCCAGCAGCTTAGTCGGGGGTACCGGGGAGCTGTTTTTT. It codes for CASSLVGGTGELFF.

The chain combines TRBV5-1 with TRBJ2-6; D is undetermined. V was shortened by 4 bases and J by 0 bases, with 8 bases between the two germline ends. Per the germline V gene, CDR1 is SGHRS and CDR2 is YFSETQ. This CDR3 has 15 amino acids. CDR3 DNA sequence: TGCGCCAGCAGCCCGCCAACCTCTGGGGCCAACGTCCTGACTTTC. Protein sequence: CASSPPTSGANVLTF.

V and J are TRBV5-6 and TRBJ1-4, with D tentatively TRBD1 (6 bases). CDR3 length: 14 amino acids. The germline V gene encodes CDR1 SGHDT and CDR2 YYEEEE. Trimming stripped 4 bases from V and 8 bases from J, with 15 bases between. CDR3 region: CASSRGHEGEKLFF. CDR3 coding DNA: TGTGCCAGCAGCCGGGGACACGAAGGCGAAAAACTGTTTTTT.

The chain combines TRBV2 with TRBJ2-5; TRBD1 matches 8 bases. Looked up from germline, CDR1 is SNHLY and CDR2 is FYNNEI. The CDR3 contains 15 residues. V was clipped by 8 bases and J by 5 bases; unmatched bases: 13. The CDR3 bases are TGTGCCAGCTCTGATCCGACAGGGGTCATGGAGACCCAGTACTTC. As protein: CASSDPTGVMETQYF.

This clone was seen more than once but under ten times. V gene TRBV6-5 combines with J gene TRBJ2-7; 12 nucleotides line up with TRBD2. The CDR3 covers 13 residues. The germline V gene has CDR1 MNHEY and CDR2 SVGAGI. Germline trimming cut 5 bases from V and 4 bases from J; bases unmatched to any gene: 0. The chain's CDR3 is CASSGLAGYEQYF. Here the CDR3 DNA reads TGTGCCAGCAGTGGACTAGCGGGGTACGAGCAGTACTTC.

The V gene is TRBV2, the J gene TRBJ2-5; 9 bases fit TRBD1. V shed 8 bases and J 1 base; nucleotides not matched to a gene: 8. The CDR3 spans 15 residues. Per germline, CDR1 SNHLY and CDR2 FYNNEI. The CDR3 DNA is TGTGCCAGCGAGCCAGGGACAGGGCCCCAAGAGACCCAGTACTTC. Translated: CASEPGTGPQETQYF.

The J gene is TRBJ2-1, the V gene TRBV11-3, with D possibly matching TRBD1 (6 bases). V shed 0 bases and J shed 2 bases, with 8 bases lying between them. CDR1 and CDR2 from the germline V gene are SGHNT and YENEEA. This CDR3 is 15 amino acids long. The CDR3 loop is CASSLDTGTYNEQFF. The CDR3 DNA is TGTGCCAGCAGCTTAGATACAGGGACCTACAATGAGCAGTTCTTC.

CDR3: CASSLGDTQYF. The CDR3 DNA follows: TGTGCCAGCAGCTTGGGGGATACGCAGTATTTT. V is TRBV5-6 and J is TRBJ2-3; no clear D. This CDR3 has 11 residues. Germline V gene data show CDR1 as SGHDT and CDR2 as YYEEEE. V lost 0 bases to trimming and J lost 6 bases, with 2 bases between them.

The chain has TRBV6-5 and TRBJ2-5, with D possibly matching TRBD2 (5 bases). The CDR3 has 14 amino acids. Germline assignment: CDR1 MNHEY and CDR2 SVGAGI. V dropped 0 bases and J dropped 2 bases, with 7 bases sitting between them. The CDR3 sequence is CASSYSDLQETQYF. CDR3 DNA: TGTGCCAGCAGTTACTCGGACTTGCAAGAGACCCAGTACTTC.

The V and J genes are TRBV10-3 and TRBJ2-3; no definite D call. CDR1 ENHRY and CDR2 SYGVKD come from the germline V gene. CDR3 length equals 13 residues. With 3 bases removed from V and 0 bases from J, the gap between germline ends came to 4 bases. For the CDR3, the DNA is TGTGCCATCAGTGAAGGGAGCACAGATACGCAGTATTTT. Its translation: CAISEGSTDTQYF.

V usage is TRBV6-6 and J usage is TRBJ2-3, with 8 nucleotides matching TRBD2. V dropped 7 bases and J dropped 0; count of bases not matched to a gene: 9. The CDR3 is made up of 16 amino acids. Germline V lookup: CDR1 MNHNY, CDR2 SVGAGI (reference sequence). The CDR3, as DNA: TGTGCCAGCATCTACGGGAGGGGCGTTAGCACAGATACGCAGTATTTT. Its protein product is CASIYGRGVSTDTQYF.

The chain has TRBV5-5 and TRBJ2-7; a weak D match, TRBD1 (6 bases). The CDR3 covers 14 residues. Germline V gene lookup returns CDR1 SGHKS and CDR2 YYEKEE (reference sequence). V shed 0 bases and J shed 5 bases, with 12 bases lying between them. In DNA form, the CDR3 reads TGTGCCAGCAGCTTGGGAAGGGGGTCCCACGAGCAGTACTTC. It is translated as CASSLGRGSHEQYF.

This chain uses TRBV11-1 with TRBJ2-7; no reliable D call. Germline CDR1 SGHAT, CDR2 FQDESV (reference sequence). CDR3 length: 13 residues. Deletions cut 5 bases from V and 2 bases from J, with 10 bases between. CDR3 DNA sequence: TGTGCCAGCAGCGGATTACAGCCCTACGAGCAGTACTTC. Translated: CASSGLQPYEQYF.

This clone was counted between two and nine times. This chain links TRBV9 with TRBJ1-1; 10 bases are shared with TRBD1. Germline V gene lookup returns CDR1 SGDLS and CDR2 YYNGEE. Trimming at V came to 4 bases and at J to 3 bases, leaving 6 bases not matched to a gene. This CDR3 contains 15 residues. The CDR3 region has the DNA TGTGCCAGCAGCACACAGGGGACAGGGGACACTGAAGCTTTCTTT. This translates into CASSTQGTGDTEAFF.

The V and J genes are TRBV6-6 and TRBJ1-1; TRBD1 aligns across 9 bases. The CDR3 sequence is 14 residues long. Trimming took 2 bases from V and 10 from J; bases not matched to a gene: 8. Germline-derived CDR1 and CDR2 are MNHNY and SVGAGI (reference sequence). The CDR3 bases are TGTGCCAGCAGTTACCAGGACAGGGGAGCCCGAGCTTTCTTT. The encoded protein is CASSYQDRGARAFF.

The chain carries TRBV6-5 and TRBJ1-2; TRBD1 is a possible D gene (6 bases). V dropped 0 bases and J dropped 3 bases, with 14 bases sitting between them. The V gene's germline CDR1 is MNHEY and CDR2 SVGAGI. The CDR3 contains 16 residues. CDR3 protein: CASSYSGDKVDYGYTF. The CDR3 coding sequence is TGTGCCAGCAGTTACTCGGGGGACAAGGTGGACTATGGCTACACCTTC.

V usage is TRBV11-2 and J usage is TRBJ2-3; D uncertain. Germline loops: CDR1 SGHAT, CDR2 FQNNGV. The CDR3 is 14 amino acids. The V end lost 3 bases, the J end lost 8 bases, and 15 bases lay between the germline ends. The CDR3 nucleotides are TGTGCCAGCAGCTTCCCCCTGAGGAGCGCTACGCAGTATTTT. Amino acids: CASSFPLRSATQYF.

The chain is built from TRBV6-5 and TRBJ1-1; D unclear. The CDR3 totals 16 residues. The V and J ends lost 2 bases and 4 bases respectively, with 17 bases between them. CDR1 is MNHEY and CDR2 is SVGAGI in the germline V gene. In nucleotides, the CDR3 is TGTGCCAGCAGTTACGTAATTCTTGGTCGGACCACTGAAGCTTTCTTT. Encoded protein: CASSYVILGRTTEAFF.

The V call is TRBV2, the J call TRBJ1-5; a possible D gene is TRBD1 (5 bases). The CDR3 spans 13 residues. CDR1 and CDR2 from the germline V gene are SNHLY and FYNNEI. Trimming took off 7 bases at V and 4 bases at J, with 11 bases between the two ends. The CDR3 spells CASIGTLNQPQHF. The CDR3 nucleotides are TGTGCCAGCATCGGGACCCTAAATCAGCCCCAGCATTTT.

V is TRBV4-2 and J is TRBJ1-2; a possible D gene is TRBD1 (6 bases). V shed 1 base and J shed 8 bases, with 14 bases lying between them. The CDR3 totals 14 residues. Germline V gene sequence: CDR1 LGHNA, CDR2 YNFKEQ. In nucleotides, the CDR3 is TGTGCCAGCAGCCAAGGGCACAGGGTTTACGGCTACACCTTC. Translation: CASSQGHRVYGYTF.

The genes are TRBV18 and TRBJ1-6, with 7 bases identical to TRBD1. With V trimmed by 4 bases and J by 5 bases, 5 bases remained unmatched. Germline V CDR1 and CDR2: KGHSH, LQKENI. This CDR3 is built from 15 residues. CDR3 sequence: CASSRDRGDNSPLHF. The CDR3 DNA reads as TGTGCCAGCTCACGGGACAGAGGAGATAATTCACCCCTCCACTTT. The entire variable domain, with the rest obtained from reference TRBV18 and TRBJ1-6, is as follows: NAGVMQNPRHLVRRRGQEARLRCSPMKGHSHVYWYRQLPEEGLKFMVYLQKENIIDESGMPKERFSAEFPKEGPSILRIQQVVRGDSAAYFCASSRDRGDNSPLHFGNGTRLTVT.

The V gene is TRBV5-6, the J gene TRBJ1-1; D unresolved. CDR1 is SGHDT, CDR2 YYEEEE, per germline. V was cut by 4 bases and J by 4 bases, with 17 bases left in between. The CDR3 is 15 residues long. CDR3: CASSPIQRPGTEAFF. The CDR3 bases are TGTGCCAGCAGCCCCATACAGCGTCCGGGCACTGAAGCTTTCTTT.

The V gene is TRBV7-9, the J gene TRBJ1-1; TRBD1 is a possible D gene (6 bases). Germline assignment: CDR1 SEHNR and CDR2 FQNEAQ (reference sequence). V was shortened by 4 bases and J by 0 bases, with 12 bases between the two germline ends. CDR3 length: 15 amino acids. CDR3: CASSSGAGLNTEAFF. CDR3 DNA: TGTGCCAGCAGCTCGGGGGCGGGCCTGAACACTGAAGCTTTCTTT.

The rearrangement joins TRBV9 to TRBJ2-1; 8 bases match TRBD2. With V trimmed by 4 bases and J by 8 bases, 14 bases remained unmatched. Germline CDR1 and CDR2: SGDLS and YYNGEE. This CDR3 is built from 16 residues. The CDR3 is CASSSKSLAGVYEQFF. Here the CDR3 DNA reads TGTGCCAGCAGCTCAAAGTCCCTAGCGGGCGTCTATGAGCAGTTCTTC.

V usage is TRBV5-1 and J usage is TRBJ2-7; D gene uncertain. V lost 4 bases and J lost 2, with 16 bases in between. From germline, CDR1 is SGHRS and CDR2 YFSETQ. CDR3 length: 15 residues. CDR3 sequence: CASSLPRREPYEQYF. CDR3 nucleotides: TGCGCCAGCAGCCTCCCCCGGAGAGAGCCCTACGAGCAGTACTTC. Filled out from reference TRBV5-1 and TRBJ2-7, the complete variable domain reads KAGVTQTPRYLIKTRGQQVTLSCSPISGHRSVSWYQQTPGQGLQFLFEYFSETQRNKGNFPGRFSGRQFSNSRSEMNVSTLELGDSALYLCASSLPRREPYEQYFGPGTRLTVT.

The chain links TRBV10-3 to TRBJ2-3; possible D gene TRBD1, 7 bases. Germline V gene data show CDR1 as ENHRY and CDR2 as SYGVKD. Deletions cut 3 bases from V and 0 bases from J, with 13 bases between. The length of the CDR3 is 16 residues. CDR3 protein: CAISDVRGVSTDTQYF. As DNA, the CDR3 is TGTGCCATCAGTGATGTCAGGGGGGTTAGCACAGATACGCAGTATTTT.